The subject of this entry is one TCR beta chain. Antigen specificity is unknown. This entry belongs to a study of cytomegalovirus exposure and HLA in healthy donors. The study, taken as a whole, reports: Some segments of the V type, notably TRBV6-2 and TRBV6-3, were excluded as indistinguishable. Presence/absence comparisons presumed near-even sequencing depth among donors.

CDR3 length equals 17 residues. Trimming at V came to 1 base and at J to 1 base, leaving 5 bases not matched to a gene. Germline CDR1 SGHVS, CDR2 FNYEAQ. PCR involved 60 Vbeta and 13 Jbeta primers. The data were produced by immunoSEQ multiplex PCR, yet TCRdb's version contains in-frame clones alone and is incomplete. The repertoire has about 93,000 clones, approximately 72% of them found once; the top ten carry around 3.2%. The chain is built from TRBV7-6 and TRBJ1-3; TRBD1 matches 9 bases. The specimen sequenced was PBMCs. The source of this sequence is a woman aged 40 to 50 in good health and CMV-seronegative. The CDR3 loop reads CASSLVLGQGSGNTIYF. CDR3 DNA: TGTGCCAGCAGCTTAGTCTTGGGACAGGGTTCTGGAAACACCATATATTTT.